The sequence of this T cell receptor beta chain was determined in a study of cytomegalovirus exposure and HLA in healthy donors. General study findings and limits: A few CMV-associated chains were confirmed in vitro to be specific for CMV antigens.

J gave up 7 bases and V 6 bases, and 13 bases lay outside the gene matches. The CDR3 spans 16 residues. Germline V gene lookup returns CDR1 SGHAT and CDR2 FQNNGV. The primer mix had 60 Vbeta and 13 Jbeta primers. Original handling: In a later analysis, roughly 11 million of 75 million to 90 million unique beta chains occurred in at least two donors. The repertoire was sequenced with immunoSEQ multiplex PCR; TCRdb's copy has only in-frame clones and lacks some. V, J and clone size derive from that table, while D and trimming were established from the DNA sequence. The table has roughly 200,000 clones, 70% to 80% seen once. Remarks on this clone: Its antigen is unknown.

The specimen sequenced was PBMCs. The origin of this receptor is a woman between 55 and 75 years old in good health and CMV-seropositive. V usage is TRBV11-2 and J usage is TRBJ2-2; 8 bases map to TRBD2. The CDR3 coding sequence is TGTGCCAGCAGTATCATCGTAGCGGGAAGGGGCGGGGAGCTGTTTTTT. Its protein is CASSIIVAGRGGELFF.